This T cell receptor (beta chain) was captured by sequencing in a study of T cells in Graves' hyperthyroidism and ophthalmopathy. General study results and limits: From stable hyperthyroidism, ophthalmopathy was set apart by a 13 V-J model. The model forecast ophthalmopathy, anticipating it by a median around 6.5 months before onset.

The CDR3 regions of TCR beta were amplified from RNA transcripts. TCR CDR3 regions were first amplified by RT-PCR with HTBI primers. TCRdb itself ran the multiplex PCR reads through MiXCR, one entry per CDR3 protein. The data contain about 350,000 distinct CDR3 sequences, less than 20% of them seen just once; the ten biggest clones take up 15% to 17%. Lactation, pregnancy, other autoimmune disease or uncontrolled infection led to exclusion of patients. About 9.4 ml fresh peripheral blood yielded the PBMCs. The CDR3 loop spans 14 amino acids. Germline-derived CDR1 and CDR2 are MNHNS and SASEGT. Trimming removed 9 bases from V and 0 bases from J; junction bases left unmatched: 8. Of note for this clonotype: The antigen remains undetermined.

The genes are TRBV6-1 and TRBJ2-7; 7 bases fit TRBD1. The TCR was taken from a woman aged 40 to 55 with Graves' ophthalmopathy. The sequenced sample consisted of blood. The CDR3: CASARQGLSYEQYF. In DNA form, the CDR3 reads TGTGCCAGTGCTAGACAGGGTCTCTCCTACGAGCAGTACTTC.